The entry below gives a single TCR beta chain sequence along with its context. Antigen unknown. Ahead of sequencing, the ViraFEST assay grew antigen-specific CD4+ T cells using viral peptide pools. Investigators separated out CD4+ T cells once around nine days of culture had passed. People in the vaccine group had not been infected with SARS-CoV-2 before, and their nucleocapsid antibodies were negative. Clones were sequenced by immunoSEQ multiplex PCR, and TCRdb holds only the in-frame ones, with some missing. The table lists around 60,000 clones, 60% to 80% of them singletons, with roughly 3.1% in the top ten. Between the trimmed V and J ends, which lost 2 bases and 0 bases, there was a span of 8 bases. CDR3 size: 15 residues. In germline, CDR1 is LNHDA, CDR2 SQIVND (reference sequence). This entry is derived from a study of vaccination effects on CD4 cells after COVID-19.

The sample was CD4+ T cells from PBMCs cultured with HCoV-NL63 spike peptides, taken before COVID-19 vaccination. The chain joins TRBV19 to TRBJ1-3; D unresolved. The sequence derives from a human donor who received a COVID-19 vaccine. CDR3 sequence reads: CASSINPDSGNTIYF. As DNA, the CDR3 is TGTGCCAGTAGTATAAATCCTGACTCTGGAAACACCATATATTTT. Variable domain in full (rest from reference TRBV19 and TRBJ1-3): DGGITQSPKYLFRKEGQNVTLSCEQNLNHDAMYWYRQDPGQGLRLIYYSQIVNDFQKGDIAEGYSVSREKKESFPLTVTSAQKNPTAFYLCASSINPDSGNTIYFGEGSWLTVV.